This entry describes one T cell receptor (beta chain). Its antigen is not known. Clones were sequenced by immunoSEQ multiplex PCR, and TCRdb holds only the in-frame ones, with some missing. Of almost 40,000 clones listed, 82% are singletons. This sample was taken from a study of vaccination effects on CD4 cells after COVID-19. On the study more broadly: All study participants received two doses of BNT162b2 or mRNA-1273 vaccine.

The germline V and J ends were trimmed by 4 bases and 4 bases, with 15 bases remaining between them. Looked up from germline, CDR1 is SGHRS and CDR2 is YFSETQ. This CDR3 is built from 16 residues. Study-level points and caveats: Whether induced by infection or by vaccine, clones showed marked clonal contraction late after vaccination.

The authors isolated CD4+ T cells after approximately 9 days of culture. On both days 3 and 7, half of the culture medium was replaced with IL-2 medium. The sequences come from CD4+ T cells from PBMCs cultured without peptide, collected before COVID-19 vaccination. The source of this sequence is a human donor who received a COVID-19 vaccine. The rearrangement joins TRBV5-1 to TRBJ2-6, with D perhaps TRBD1 or TRBD2 (5 bases each). For the CDR3, the DNA is TGCGCCAGCAGCCAATCCGGGGCCCGGGGGGCCAACGTCCTGACTTTC. Translating it yields CASSQSGARGANVLTF. Full variable domain (missing parts from reference TRBV5-1 and TRBJ2-6): KAGVTQTPRYLIKTRGQQVTLSCSPISGHRSVSWYQQTPGQGLQFLFEYFSETQRNKGNFPGRFSGRQFSNSRSEMNVSTLELGDSALYLCASSQSGARGANVLTFGAGSRLTVL.